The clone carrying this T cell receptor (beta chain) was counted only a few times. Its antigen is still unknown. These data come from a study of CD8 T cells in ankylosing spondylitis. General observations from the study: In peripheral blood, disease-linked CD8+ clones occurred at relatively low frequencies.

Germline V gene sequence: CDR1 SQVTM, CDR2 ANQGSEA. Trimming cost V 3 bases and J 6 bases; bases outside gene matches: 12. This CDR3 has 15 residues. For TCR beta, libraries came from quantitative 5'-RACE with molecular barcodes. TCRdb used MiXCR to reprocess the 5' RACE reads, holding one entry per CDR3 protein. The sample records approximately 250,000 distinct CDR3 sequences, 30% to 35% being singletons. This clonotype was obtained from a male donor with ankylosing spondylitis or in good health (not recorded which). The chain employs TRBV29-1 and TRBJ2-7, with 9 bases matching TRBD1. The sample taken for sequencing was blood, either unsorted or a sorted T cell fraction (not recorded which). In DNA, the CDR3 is TGCAGCGTTGATGATGGGGGACAGGGCCCCCTCGAGCAGTACTTC. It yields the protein CSVDDGGQGPLEQYF.